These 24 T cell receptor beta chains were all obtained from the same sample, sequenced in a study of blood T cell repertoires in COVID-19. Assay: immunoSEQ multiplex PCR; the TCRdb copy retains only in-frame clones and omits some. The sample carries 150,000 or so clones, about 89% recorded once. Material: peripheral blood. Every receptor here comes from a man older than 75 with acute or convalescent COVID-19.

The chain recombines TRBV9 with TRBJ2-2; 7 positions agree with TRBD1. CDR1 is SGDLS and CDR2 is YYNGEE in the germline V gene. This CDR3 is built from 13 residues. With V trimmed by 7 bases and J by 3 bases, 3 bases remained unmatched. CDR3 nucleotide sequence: TGTGCCAGCCGGCAGGGGGACACCGGGGAGCTGTTTTTT. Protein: CASRQGDTGELFF.

This CDR3 is CAISGNSHTDTQYF. The CDR3 region has the DNA TGTGCCATCAGTGGGAACAGCCACACAGATACGCAGTATTTT. The gene calls are TRBV10-3 and TRBJ2-3; D is unclear. CDR1 and CDR2 from the germline V gene are ENHRY and SYGVKD. V was trimmed by 4 bases and J by 2 bases, leaving 10 bases between them. The CDR3 runs 14 residues.

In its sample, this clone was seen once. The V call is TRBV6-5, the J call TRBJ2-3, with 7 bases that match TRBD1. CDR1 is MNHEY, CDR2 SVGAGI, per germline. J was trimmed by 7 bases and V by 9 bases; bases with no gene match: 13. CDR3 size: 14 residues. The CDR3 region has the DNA TGTGCCAGTGCGGTCCCTGGGACAGCACATACGCAGTATTTT. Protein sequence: CASAVPGTAHTQYF.

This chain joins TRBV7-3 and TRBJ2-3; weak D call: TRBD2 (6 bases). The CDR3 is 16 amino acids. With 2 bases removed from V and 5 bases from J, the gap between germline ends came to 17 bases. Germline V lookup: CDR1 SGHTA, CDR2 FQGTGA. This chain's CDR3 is CASSLARGLAEDTQYF. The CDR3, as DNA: TGTGCCAGCAGCTTAGCGAGGGGACTTGCGGAAGATACGCAGTATTTT. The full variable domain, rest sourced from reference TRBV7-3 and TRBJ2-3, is GAGVSQTPSNKVTEKGKYVELRCDPISGHTALYWYRQSLGQGPEFLIYFQGTGAADDSGLPNDRFFAVRPEGSVSTLKIQRTERGDSAVYLCASSLARGLAEDTQYFGPGTRLTVL.

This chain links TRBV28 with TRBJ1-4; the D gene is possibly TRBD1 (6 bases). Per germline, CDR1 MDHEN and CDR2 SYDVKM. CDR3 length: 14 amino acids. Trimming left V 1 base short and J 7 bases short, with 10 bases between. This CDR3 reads CASSLLGGGEKLFF. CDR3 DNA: TGTGCCAGCAGTTTATTAGGGGGGGGTGAAAAACTGTTTTTT.

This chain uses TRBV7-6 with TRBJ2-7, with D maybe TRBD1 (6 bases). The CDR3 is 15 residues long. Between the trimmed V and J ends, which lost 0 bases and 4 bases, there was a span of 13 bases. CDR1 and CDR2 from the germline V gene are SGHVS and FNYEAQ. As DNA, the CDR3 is TGTGCCAGCAGCTTAGCGGCCGGGCAGGGGTACGAGCAGTACTTC. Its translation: CASSLAAGQGYEQYF.

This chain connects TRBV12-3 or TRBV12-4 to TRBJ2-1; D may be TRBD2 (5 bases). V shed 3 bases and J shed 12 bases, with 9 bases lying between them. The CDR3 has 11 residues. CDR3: CASSFAGAQFF. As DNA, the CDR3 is TGTGCCAGCAGTTTTGCGGGTGCGCAGTTCTTC.

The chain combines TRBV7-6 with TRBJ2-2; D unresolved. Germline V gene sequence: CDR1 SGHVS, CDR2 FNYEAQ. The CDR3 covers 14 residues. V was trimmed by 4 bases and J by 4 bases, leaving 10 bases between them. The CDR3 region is CASSSIVGTGELFF. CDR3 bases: TGTGCCAGCAGCTCCATAGTTGGCACCGGGGAGCTGTTTTTT.

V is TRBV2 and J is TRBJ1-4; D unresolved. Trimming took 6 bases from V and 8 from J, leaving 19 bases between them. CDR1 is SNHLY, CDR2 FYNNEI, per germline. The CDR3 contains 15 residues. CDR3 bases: TGTGCCAGCAGGATGGGAGGTGGGCGCGGAGAAAAACTGTTTTTT. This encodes CASRMGGGRGEKLFF.

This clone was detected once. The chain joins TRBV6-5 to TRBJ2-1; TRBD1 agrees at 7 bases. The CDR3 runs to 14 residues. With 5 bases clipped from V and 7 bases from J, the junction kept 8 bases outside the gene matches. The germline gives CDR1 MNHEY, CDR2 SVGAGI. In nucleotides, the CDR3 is TGTGCCAGCAGTCGGACAGGCTCGAGGAATGAGCAGTTCTTC. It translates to CASSRTGSRNEQFF.

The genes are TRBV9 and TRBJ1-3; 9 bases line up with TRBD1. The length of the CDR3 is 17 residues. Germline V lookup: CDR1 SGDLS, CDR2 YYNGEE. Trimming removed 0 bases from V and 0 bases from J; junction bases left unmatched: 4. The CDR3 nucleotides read TGTGCCAGCAGCGTAGTTGGGGACAGGGTCTCTGGAAACACCATATATTTT. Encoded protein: CASSVVGDRVSGNTIYF.

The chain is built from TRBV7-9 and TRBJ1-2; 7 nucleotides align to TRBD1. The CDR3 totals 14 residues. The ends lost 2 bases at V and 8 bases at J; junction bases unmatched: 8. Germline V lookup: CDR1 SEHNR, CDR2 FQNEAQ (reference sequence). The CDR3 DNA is TGTGCCAGCAGCTTAAGACAGGGCCTTAGGGGCTACACCTTC. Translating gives CASSLRQGLRGYTF.

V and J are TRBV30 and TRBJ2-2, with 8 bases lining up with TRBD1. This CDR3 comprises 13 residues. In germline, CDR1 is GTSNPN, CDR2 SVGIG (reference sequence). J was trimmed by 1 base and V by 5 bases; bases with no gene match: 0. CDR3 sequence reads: CAWGTGNTGELFF. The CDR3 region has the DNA TGTGCCTGGGGGACAGGGAACACCGGGGAGCTGTTTTTT.

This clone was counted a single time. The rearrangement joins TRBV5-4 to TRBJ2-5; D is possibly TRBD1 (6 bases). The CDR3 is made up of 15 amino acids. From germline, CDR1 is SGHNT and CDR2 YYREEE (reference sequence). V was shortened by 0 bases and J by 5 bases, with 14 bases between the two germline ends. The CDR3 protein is CASSLDRGQGETQYF. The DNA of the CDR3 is TGTGCCAGCAGCTTGGACCGGGGTCAGGGGGAGACCCAGTACTTC.

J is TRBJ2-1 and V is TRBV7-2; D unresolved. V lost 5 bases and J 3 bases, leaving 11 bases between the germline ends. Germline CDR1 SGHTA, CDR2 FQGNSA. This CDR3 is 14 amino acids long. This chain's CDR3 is CASSTTSGYNEQFF. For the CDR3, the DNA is TGTGCCAGCAGCACAACTTCAGGCTACAATGAGCAGTTCTTC.

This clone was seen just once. CDR3 amino acids: CASSFAPPGQGVTEAFF. CDR3 DNA sequence: TGCGCCAGCAGCTTTGCCCCTCCGGGACAGGGGGTCACTGAAGCTTTCTTT. The chain is built from TRBV5-1 and TRBJ1-1; TRBD1 aligns across 11 bases. The CDR3 sequence is 17 residues long. J was trimmed by 4 bases and V by 2 bases; bases with no gene match: 10. Germline lookup yields CDR1 SGHRS and CDR2 YFSETQ.

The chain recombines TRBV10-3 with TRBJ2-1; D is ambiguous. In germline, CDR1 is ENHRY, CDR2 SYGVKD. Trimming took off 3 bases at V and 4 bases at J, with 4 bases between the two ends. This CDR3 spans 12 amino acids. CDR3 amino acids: CAISDQYNEQFF. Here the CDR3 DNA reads TGTGCCATCAGTGACCAATACAATGAGCAGTTCTTC.

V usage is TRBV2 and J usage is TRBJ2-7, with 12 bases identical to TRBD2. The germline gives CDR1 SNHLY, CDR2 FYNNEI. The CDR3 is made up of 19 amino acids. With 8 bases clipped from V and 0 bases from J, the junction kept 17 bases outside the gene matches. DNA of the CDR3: TGTGCCAGCTCCTCCCAGACTAGCGGGGGACCTTCGCTCTCCTACGAGCAGTACTTC. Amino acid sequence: CASSSQTSGGPSLSYEQYF.

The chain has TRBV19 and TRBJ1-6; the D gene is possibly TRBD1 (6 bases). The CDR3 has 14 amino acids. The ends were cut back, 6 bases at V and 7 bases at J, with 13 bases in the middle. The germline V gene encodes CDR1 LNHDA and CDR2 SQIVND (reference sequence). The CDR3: CASRPTGINSPLHF. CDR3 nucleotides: TGTGCCAGTAGGCCTACAGGGATCAATTCACCCCTCCACTTT.

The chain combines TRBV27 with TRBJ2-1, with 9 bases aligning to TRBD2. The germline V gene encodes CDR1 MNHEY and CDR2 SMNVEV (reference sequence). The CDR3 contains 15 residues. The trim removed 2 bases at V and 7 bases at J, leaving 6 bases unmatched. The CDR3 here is CASSLGASGMNEQFF. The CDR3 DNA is TGTGCCAGCAGTTTAGGGGCTAGCGGGATGAATGAGCAGTTCTTC.

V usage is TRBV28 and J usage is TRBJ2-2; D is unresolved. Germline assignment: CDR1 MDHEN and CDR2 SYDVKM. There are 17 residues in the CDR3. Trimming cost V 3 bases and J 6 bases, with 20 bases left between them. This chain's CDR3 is CASSLRKLNSASGELFF. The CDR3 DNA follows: TGTGCCAGCAGTTTGAGGAAACTAAATTCGGCCTCCGGGGAGCTGTTTTTT.

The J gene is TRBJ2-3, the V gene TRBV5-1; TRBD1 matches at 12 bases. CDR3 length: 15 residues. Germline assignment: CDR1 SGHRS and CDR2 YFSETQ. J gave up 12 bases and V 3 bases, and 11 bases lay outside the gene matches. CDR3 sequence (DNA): TGCGCCAGCAGCTCCGGGACAGGGGGCCTTGCCCTACAGTATTTT. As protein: CASSSGTGGLALQYF.

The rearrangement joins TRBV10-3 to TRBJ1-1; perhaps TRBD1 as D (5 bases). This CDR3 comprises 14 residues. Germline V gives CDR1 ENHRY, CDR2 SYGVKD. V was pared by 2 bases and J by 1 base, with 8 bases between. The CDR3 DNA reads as TGTGCCATCAGTGAGGGTGGGGCGAACACTGAAGCTTTCTTT. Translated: CAISEGGANTEAFF.

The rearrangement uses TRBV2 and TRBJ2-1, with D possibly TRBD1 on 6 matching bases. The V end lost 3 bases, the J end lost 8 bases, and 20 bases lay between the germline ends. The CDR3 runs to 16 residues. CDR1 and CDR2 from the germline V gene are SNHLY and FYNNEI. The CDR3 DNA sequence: TGTGCCAGCAGTGACCCTACAGGGATGGTAGCTCATGAGCAGTTCTTC. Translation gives CASSDPTGMVAHEQFF.